The rows below give T cell receptor beta chains drawn from one sample of a study of cytomegalovirus exposure and HLA in healthy donors. The method was immunoSEQ multiplex PCR; TCRdb's version includes in-frame clones alone and lacks a portion of them. This sample has 200,000 or so clones, with about four fifths found just once. Material for sequencing was PBMCs. The receptors stem from a boy aged 5-17 years in good health and CMV-seronegative. The CDR3 runs from the conserved cysteine through the conserved F or W.

TRBV6-1	TRBJ2-5	14	CATRGGRYQETQYF
TRBV13	TRBJ2-7	12	CASSSNRDEQYF
TRBV2	TRBJ1-4	15	CASSVLGGLNEKLFF
TRBV7-2	TRBJ2-1	15	CASSPGTSGFSEQFF
TRBV4-1	TRBJ1-2	14	CASSQPQGHYGYTF
TRBV6-1	TRBJ1-6	14	CASSVDRGGSPLHF
TRBV19	TRBJ1-2	13	CASSMRINYGYTF
TRBV6-6	TRBJ2-7	15	CASSYVQGISYEQYF
TRBV18	TRBJ2-4	16	CASSPTGTGSGNIQYF
TRBV5-1	TRBJ2-1	12	CASSFTSYEQFF
TRBV19	TRBJ1-5	15	CASSMRDRVNQPQHF
TRBV29-1	TRBJ2-2	11	CSALAAGELFF
TRBV27	TRBJ1-5	17	CASRPRDHLPQGQPQHF
TRBV7-6	TRBJ2-7	15	CASSLEPGAHYEQYF
TRBV19	TRBJ1-1	15	CASMVEGRVSTEAFF
TRBV5-4	TRBJ1-1	13	CASSLQGQTEAFF
TRBV5-6	TRBJ2-2	16	CASSSTSGGDTGELFF
TRBV15	TRBJ2-1	13	CATSISSSNEQFF
TRBV7-9	TRBJ1-4	17	CASTTGQEGSTNEKLFF
TRBV29-1	TRBJ2-1	13	CSVVRVRGGEQFF
TRBV4-3	TRBJ2-5	15	CASSQEGNSQETQYF
TRBV6-6	TRBJ1-5	14	CASSSTGRGQPQHF
TRBV5-8	TRBJ2-5	17	CASSLGTSGGSGETQYF
TRBV5-8	TRBJ1-1	15	CASSLAWGRVAEAFF
TRBV6-1	TRBJ2-1	16	CASSDLGEGSYNEQFF
TRBV6-4	TRBJ2-1	12	CATIGAYNEQFF
TRBV2	TRBJ1-2	14	CASSAVSGDYGYTF